These T cell receptor beta chains were read from a single sample in a study of early T cells in non-severe SARS-CoV-2 infection. MiXCR, run by TCRdb on the 5' RACE reads, gives a single entry per CDR3 protein. The sample lists 70,000 to 90,000 distinct CDR3 sequences, 15% occurring once. Material for sequencing was whole blood. Every receptor here comes from an adult who was a healthcare worker with PCR-confirmed SARS-CoV-2 infection or an uninfected control (not recorded which). Each CDR3 is given with its conserved first and last residue. Each record gives: clone size, J gene, V gene, D gene, CDR3 protein, CDR3 DNA. The D gene is left open where the match is weak. Not all rows give a size; the values are once, few, many and, for expanded clones, a class.

>few|TRBJ2-1|TRBV5-6|NA
CASSHITGGSYNEQFF
TGTGCCAGCAGCCATATTACCGGGGGCTCCTACAATGAGCAGTTCTTC
>many|TRBJ1-5|TRBV28|NA
CASSSGNQPQHF
TGTGCCAGCAGTTCGGGTAATCAGCCCCAGCATTTT
>many|TRBJ2-1|TRBV11-1|TRBD1
CASSHWGQGTYNEQFF
TGTGCCAGCAGCCACTGGGGACAGGGAACCTACAATGAGCAGTTCTTC
>few|TRBJ1-1|TRBV25-1|NA
CASIRNTEAFF
TGTGCCAGCATTCGGAACACTGAAGCTTTCTTT
>NA|TRBJ2-2|TRBV7-6|NA
CASSLAGPGLNTGELFF
TGTGCCAGCAGCTTAGCCGGGCCAGGATTGAACACCGGGGAGCTGTTTTTT
>few|TRBJ2-1|TRBV28|NA
CASSLFPGYNEQFF
TGTGCCAGCAGTTTATTTCCCGGGTACAATGAGCAGTTCTTC
>NA|TRBJ2-3|TRBV20-1|NA
CSAGRAHTDTQYF
TGCAGTGCTGGCCGTGCCCACACAGATACGCAGTATTTT
>NA|TRBJ2-1|TRBV4-1|NA
CASSQYRGDEQFF
TGCGCCAGCAGCCAATACCGCGGGGATGAGCAGTTCTTC
>few|TRBJ1-5|TRBV20-1|NA
CSARDSEVSGQPQHF
TGCAGTGCTAGAGATTCGGAGGTGAGCGGTCAGCCCCAGCATTTT
>few|TRBJ2-1|TRBV4-2|NA
CASSLATSSYNEQFF
TGTGCCAGCAGCCTAGCGACGAGCTCCTACAATGAGCAGTTCTTC
>NA|TRBJ2-7|TRBV2|NA
CASSEGQDRYPSYEQYF
TGTGCCAGCAGTGAAGGACAAGACAGGTACCCGTCCTACGAGCAGTACTTC
>many|TRBJ1-5|TRBV7-2|NA
CASSVRGNQPQHF
TGTGCCAGCAGCGTAAGGGGAAATCAGCCCCAGCATTTT
>NA|TRBJ2-3|TRBV12-3/TRBV12-4|NA
CASSLSGHTDTQYF
TGTGCCAGCAGTTTGAGTGGACACACAGATACGCAGTATTTT
>few|TRBJ2-3|TRBV5-1|NA
CASSLWASGTDTQYF
TGCGCCAGCAGCTTGTGGGCGTCAGGGACAGATACGCAGTATTTT
>many|TRBJ2-1|TRBV5-6|NA
CASILHNEQFF
TGTGCCAGCATCCTCCACAATGAGCAGTTCTTC
>once|TRBJ2-1|TRBV11-2|NA
CASSPTYPYNEQFF
TGTGCCAGCAGCCCCACCTATCCCTACAATGAGCAGTTCTTC
>NA|TRBJ1-2|TRBV5-1|NA
CASSLTELYGYTF
TGCGCCAGCAGCTTGACAGAACTCTATGGCTACACCTTC
>NA|TRBJ1-5|TRBV27|NA
CATAGDQPQHF
TGTGCCACCGCGGGGGATCAGCCCCAGCATTTT
>few|TRBJ1-6|TRBV28|NA
CASSRTADSPLHF
TGTGCCAGCAGTCGGACAGCAGATTCACCCCTCCACTTT
>many|TRBJ1-5|TRBV20-1|NA
CSATTGTLQYSNQPQHF
TGCAGTGCCACCACCGGGACCCTACAATATAGCAATCAGCCCCAGCATTTT
>NA|TRBJ1-6|TRBV28|NA
CASAPPLHF
TGTGCCAGCGCTCCACCCCTCCACTTT
>few|TRBJ1-1|TRBV12-3/TRBV12-4|NA
CASSPLGLGTEAFF
TGTGCCAGCAGCCCACTGGGATTGGGGACTGAAGCTTTCTTT
>many|TRBJ2-3|TRBV11-1|NA
CASLSQGGDTQYF
TGTGCCAGCTTATCGCAGGGGGGAGATACGCAGTATTTT
>NA|TRBJ2-5|TRBV5-4|NA
CASSLKSEPQYF
TGTGCCAGCAGCTTGAAGAGCGAACCCCAGTACTTC
>few|TRBJ1-5|TRBV18|NA
CASSPNRQPGGNQPQHF
TGTGCCAGCTCACCAAACAGGCAACCCGGGGGCAATCAGCCCCAGCATTTT
>NA|TRBJ2-2|TRBV7-9|TRBD1
CASSRDSGELFF
TGTGCCAGCAGTCGGGACAGCGGGGAGCTGTTTTTT
>few|TRBJ2-5|TRBV5-1|NA
CASRPDGEETQYF
TGCGCCAGCAGACCGGATGGGGAAGAGACCCAGTACTTC
>few|TRBJ2-5|TRBV20-1|NA
CSAPDPSETQYF
TGCAGTGCTCCAGACCCCTCAGAGACCCAGTACTTC
>NA|TRBJ2-3|TRBV20-1|NA
CSARGYPGYTSTDTQYF
TGCAGTGCTAGAGGGTACCCGGGTTACACTAGCACAGATACGCAGTATTTT
>NA|TRBJ2-2|TRBV9|TRBD1
CASSVGQGRGTGELFF
TGTGCCAGCAGCGTAGGACAGGGCCGCGGCACCGGGGAGCTGTTTTTT
>few|TRBJ2-3|TRBV27|TRBD2
CASSLLASGTGGAQYF
TGTGCCAGCAGTTTGTTGGCTAGCGGAACGGGCGGGGCGCAGTATTTT
>few|TRBJ2-7|TRBV20-1|NA
CSAKGTLSSYEQYF
TGCAGTGCTAAAGGGACCTTGAGCTCCTACGAGCAGTACTTC
>few|TRBJ1-5|TRBV6-6|NA
CASSGFGGSNQPQHF
TGTGCCAGCAGCGGATTTGGAGGATCAAATCAGCCCCAGCATTTT
>few|TRBJ2-3|TRBV10-3|TRBD1
CAISTDRGGTDTQYF
TGTGCCATCAGTACGGACAGGGGGGGAACAGATACGCAGTATTTT
>NA|TRBJ1-1|TRBV28|NA
CASSLWGEASTEAFF
TGTGCCAGCAGTTTATGGGGGGAAGCGAGCACTGAAGCTTTCTTT
>NA|TRBJ2-6|TRBV25-1|TRBD2
CASNLAGTGANVLTF
TGTGCCAGCAACCTAGCGGGAACAGGGGCCAACGTCCTGACTTTC
>NA|TRBJ1-4|TRBV4-1|NA
CASSRDSTVQNEKLFF
TGCGCCAGCAGCCGAGACTCGACGGTTCAAAATGAAAAACTGTTTTTT
>few|TRBJ2-2|TRBV2|TRBD1
CASSEVRDRATGELFF
TGTGCCAGCAGTGAAGTCCGGGACAGGGCCACCGGGGAGCTGTTTTTT
>few|TRBJ1-1|TRBV20-1|NA
CSASGNTEAFF
TGCAGTGCTAGCGGGAACACTGAAGCTTTCTTT
>NA|TRBJ2-3|TRBV5-4|NA
CASRNTGSEDTQYF
TGTGCCAGCAGGAATACAGGCTCCGAAGATACGCAGTATTTT
>NA|TRBJ2-7|TRBV3-1|TRBD2
CASSHRLAGAYEQYF
TGTGCCAGCAGCCACCGACTAGCGGGAGCCTACGAGCAGTACTTC
>few|TRBJ2-3|TRBV27|NA
CASRTDSDPTDTQYF
TGTGCCAGCAGGACAGATTCAGACCCCACAGATACGCAGTATTTT
>few|TRBJ1-1|TRBV7-8|TRBD1
CASSLLGRTGRNTEAFF
TGTGCCAGCAGCTTACTCGGGAGGACAGGGCGGAACACTGAAGCTTTCTTT
>many|TRBJ2-1|TRBV5-1|TRBD2
CASSTGLAGADEQFF
TGCGCCAGCAGCACTGGACTAGCGGGAGCTGATGAGCAGTTCTTC
>NA|TRBJ2-1|TRBV24-1|TRBD1
CATSAGQGYNEQFF
TGTGCCACCAGTGCGGGACAGGGTTACAATGAGCAGTTCTTC
>NA|TRBJ1-1|TRBV5-1|TRBD1
CASSKETGATLNAFF
TGCGCCAGCAGCAAAGAAACAGGGGCTACCCTTAATGCTTTCTTT
>NA|TRBJ2-7|TRBV7-2|NA
CASSQQAGTYEQYF
TGTGCCAGCAGCCAACAGGCGGGGACCTACGAGCAGTACTTC
>many|TRBJ2-7|TRBV20-1|NA
CSARGGSLYEQYF
TGCAGTGCTAGGGGCGGTTCCCTCTACGAGCAGTACTTC
>few|TRBJ2-7|TRBV11-2|NA
CASSSTRGSSYEQYF
TGTGCCAGCAGCTCGACCCGCGGAAGCTCCTACGAGCAGTACTTC
>NA|TRBJ2-1|TRBV7-2|NA
CASSRFGVGSGTYRSYNEQFF
TGTGCCAGCAGCCGGTTTGGGGTGGGTAGCGGAACTTACCGCTCCTACAATGAGCAGTTCTTC
>few|TRBJ1-6|TRBV14|NA
CASSHRDSSSYNSPLHF
TGTGCCAGCAGCCACCGCGACAGTAGCTCCTATAATTCACCCCTCCACTTT
>many|TRBJ1-5|TRBV19|TRBD1
CASRPTGLTNQPQHF
TGTGCCAGTAGACCGACAGGGCTGACCAATCAGCCCCAGCATTTT
>NA|TRBJ2-3|TRBV5-1|TRBD1
CASSLGTASTDTQYF
TGCGCCAGCAGCTTAGGGACAGCTAGCACAGATACGCAGTATTTT